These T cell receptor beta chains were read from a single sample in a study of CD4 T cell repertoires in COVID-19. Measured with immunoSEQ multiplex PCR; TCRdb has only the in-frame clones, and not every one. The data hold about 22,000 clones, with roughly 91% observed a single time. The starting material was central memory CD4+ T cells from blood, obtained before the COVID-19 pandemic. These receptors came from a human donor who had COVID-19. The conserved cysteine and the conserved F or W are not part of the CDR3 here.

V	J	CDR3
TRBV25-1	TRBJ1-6	ASRETGLSVSPLH
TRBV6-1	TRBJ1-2	ASSEATRGHGYT
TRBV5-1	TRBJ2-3	ASSLDSGGFTDTQY
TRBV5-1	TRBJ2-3	ASSIGTSTDTQY
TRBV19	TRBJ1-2	ASQGQGYYGYT
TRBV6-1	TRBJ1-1	ASLRGTEAF
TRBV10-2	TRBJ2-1	ASNPRGSYNEQF
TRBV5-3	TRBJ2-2	ARSLVGGAGFGELF
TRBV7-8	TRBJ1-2	ASSPGAAGGYT
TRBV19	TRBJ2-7	ASNPREGAEQY
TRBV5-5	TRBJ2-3	ASSGLAGGLTDTQY
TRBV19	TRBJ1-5	ASNPLGGRSNQPQH
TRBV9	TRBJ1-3	ASSGRWGNTIY
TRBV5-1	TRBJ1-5	ASSLAQGIQPQH
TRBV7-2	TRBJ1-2	ASSLGGQGDIGYT
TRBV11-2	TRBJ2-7	ASSPYFEQY
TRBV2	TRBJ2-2	AIPARASGRAWTGELF
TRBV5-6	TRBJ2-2	ASSSQSGVYTGELF
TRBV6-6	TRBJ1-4	ASSYGGSAEKLF
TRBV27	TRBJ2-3	ASSFGGSDTQY
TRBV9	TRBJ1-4	ASSVEGQGGGNEKLF
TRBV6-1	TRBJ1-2	ASSESATFYGYT
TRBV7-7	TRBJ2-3	ASSLSGTTDTQY
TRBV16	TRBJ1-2	ASSQSGQPEGYT
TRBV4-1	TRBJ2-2	ASSRQRNTGELF
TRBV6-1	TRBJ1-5	ASSESSSNNQPQH
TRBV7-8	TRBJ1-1	ASSLDLRGPGTEAF
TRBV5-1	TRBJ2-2	ASTSGGANTGELF
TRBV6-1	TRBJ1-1	ASTHPGGTEAF
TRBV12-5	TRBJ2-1	ASGLTGGPEGWTYNEQF
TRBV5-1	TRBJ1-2	ASSLEGATYGYT